This T cell receptor (beta chain) was documented in a study of Graves' ophthalmopathy and Graves' hyperthyroidism. Comments on this clonotype: A read error is possible here, since a much larger clone lies one base away.

Disease in donors with ophthalmopathy had moderate-to-severe activity, CAS ≥3, NOSPECS ≥4 and under 3 months' duration. Amplification of the TCR beta CDR3 regions used RNA transcripts (as template). Following a first-round RT-PCR that used HTBI primers, a second-round multiplex PCR was carried out. TCRdb re-analysed the multiplex PCR reads in MiXCR, keeping a single row per CDR3 protein. Seen here are about 220,000 distinct CDR3 sequences, 20% to 25% observed once, and the top ten hold roughly 42%. This CDR3 has 14 amino acids. The germline CDR1 and CDR2 sequences are MNHEY and SMNVEV (reference sequence). V was shortened by 0 bases and J by 4 bases, with 8 bases between the two germline ends.

This chain connects TRBV27 to TRBJ2-3, with a weak D call TRBD2 (6 bases). This TCR came from a woman aged 45-65 years with Graves' ophthalmopathy. The sample comprised peripheral blood. CDR3 DNA: TGTGCCAGCAGTTTATCCTTAGCGGCAGATACGCAGTATTTT. Protein: CASSLSLAADTQYF.